This TCR beta chain was observed in a study of regulatory T cells in long-lasting Graves disease. Whole-study context: Freshly diagnosed Graves' patients had used antithyroid drugs for under 3 months.

V was trimmed by 4 bases and J by 2 bases, leaving 20 bases between them. Germline CDR1 reads SGHVS; CDR2 reads FQNEAQ. CDR3 length: 18 amino acids. As for time point: newly diagnosed GD, antithyroid drugs for less than 3 months. From RNA extracted from PBMCs, the TCR library was made. Blood from the periphery, nine milliliters in all, was drawn into EDTA tubes. This clonotype came up a few times. Researchers made TCR beta libraries by using iRepertoire HTBI primers and running Arm-PCR on CDR3 regions. TCRdb recomputed calls from the multiplex PCR reads with MiXCR, one row per CDR3 protein. The sample lists some 410,000 distinct CDR3 sequences, approximately 16% occurring once. This sample was also put to use in a study of T cells in Graves' hyperthyroidism and ophthalmopathy. From that report: HTBI primers were used for first-round RT-PCR of the TCR CDR3. From stable hyperthyroidism, ophthalmopathy was set apart by a 13 V-J model.

Sequencing used peripheral blood mononuclear cells (PBMCs), obtained at new diagnosis, from a patient treated with antithyroid drugs. This receptor was obtained from a woman in her 30s with Graves disease. The rearrangement links TRBV7-8 to TRBJ2-2; D call uncertain. This CDR3 is CASSSPNPGRINTGELFF. CDR3 nucleotide sequence: TGTGCCAGCAGCTCCCCAAATCCAGGACGCATTAACACCGGGGAGCTGTTTTTT.